Listed below are T cell receptor beta chains from one sample, sequenced in a study of blood T cell repertoires in COVID-19. Sequenced by immunoSEQ multiplex PCR; TCRdb stores in-frame clones only, minus some. The table lists around 100,000 clones, approximately 84% of them singletons. Material: peripheral blood. These receptors were obtained from a woman aged 55-69 years with acute or convalescent COVID-19. CDR3s include the opening cysteine and the closing phenylalanine or tryptophan. Fields, in order: CDR3 protein, CDR3 DNA, J gene, clone size, V gene, D gene. The D gene is left open where the match is weak. Clone size, where shown, is once, few, many, or a class for clones that have expanded.

CASTKGTLSTYEQYF	TGTGCCAGCACTAAAGGGACATTATCAACCTACGAGCAGTACTTC	TRBJ2-7	NA	TRBV2	NA
CAWSDRSDTQYF	TGTGCCTGGAGTGATAGAAGTGATACGCAGTATTTT	TRBJ2-3	NA	TRBV30	NA
CAWSRVIDSPLHF	TGTGCCTGGAGCAGGGTTATTGATTCACCCCTCCACTTT	TRBJ1-6	few	TRBV30	NA
CASSQDPRQGGYGYTF	TGTGCCAGCAGCCAAGATCCCAGACAGGGTGGCTATGGCTACACCTTC	TRBJ1-2	NA	TRBV4-2	TRBD1
CASQTVDNSPLHF	TGTGCCAGTCAGACAGTAGATAATTCACCCCTCCACTTT	TRBJ1-6	NA	TRBV19	NA
CASSGGQGIYIHTEAFF	TGTGCCAGCAGCGGCGGACAGGGGATCTATATCCACACTGAAGCTTTCTTT	TRBJ1-1	NA	TRBV5-4	TRBD1
CASSLGGTTRLQRTDTQYF	TGTGCCAGCAGCTTGGGGGGGACTACCCGACTTCAACGCACAGATACGCAGTATTTT	TRBJ2-3	once	TRBV5-4	TRBD2
CASSLAYSIGQGLNEQFF	TGTGCCAGCAGCTTGGCTTACTCTATAGGACAGGGATTGAATGAGCAGTTCTTC	TRBJ2-1	NA	TRBV7-3	TRBD1
CSVEVRVGTEAFF	TGCAGCGTTGAAGTACGGGTCGGCACTGAAGCTTTCTTT	TRBJ1-1	NA	TRBV29-1	NA
CASSGPSGTQETQYF	TGTGCCAGCAGTGGTCCTAGCGGTACCCAAGAGACCCAGTACTTC	TRBJ2-5	few	TRBV2	TRBD2
CASSPGQVTEAFF	TGTGCCAGCAGTCCCGGACAGGTCACTGAAGCTTTCTTT	TRBJ1-1	few	TRBV7-2	TRBD1
CASSLGDRLLGELFF	TGTGCCAGCAGCTTAGGAGACCGACTTCTCGGGGAGCTGTTTTTT	TRBJ2-2	NA	TRBV13	NA
CASSLSRNEKLFF	TGTGCCAGCAGCCTATCCCGGAATGAAAAACTGTTTTTT	TRBJ1-4	few	TRBV7-6	NA
CASSAEGHKNTEAFF	TGTGCCAGCAGTGCAGAGGGACACAAGAACACTGAAGCTTTCTTT	TRBJ1-1	NA	TRBV2	NA
CASSLRIAGGSTDTQYF	TGTGCCAGCAGCTTACGGATAGCGGGGGGGAGCACAGATACGCAGTATTTT	TRBJ2-3	few	TRBV11-2	TRBD2
CASSQDGGSYNSPLHF	TGTGCCAGCAGCCAGGACGGGGGCTCCTATAATTCACCCCTCCACTTT	TRBJ1-6	NA	TRBV3-1/TRBV3-2	NA
CASLTQANTEAFF	TGTGCCAGTTTAACACAGGCTAACACTGAAGCTTTCTTT	TRBJ1-1	NA	TRBV19	NA
CASGSDRGDIQYF	TGTGCCAGCGGAAGCGACAGGGGGGACATTCAGTACTTC	TRBJ2-4	once	TRBV6-5	TRBD1
CASRPSGVYEQYF	TGTGCCAGCAGGCCGAGCGGGGTCTACGAGCAGTACTTC	TRBJ2-7	NA	TRBV13	TRBD2
CASSPGNLAGSQETQYF	TGTGCCAGCAGTCCGGGTAATTTAGCGGGGTCACAAGAGACCCAGTACTTC	TRBJ2-5	NA	TRBV3-1/TRBV3-2	TRBD2
CAWTPNYRNYGYTF	TGTGCCTGGACCCCAAATTACAGGAACTATGGCTACACCTTC	TRBJ1-2	once	TRBV30	NA
CASSLVGGGTDTQYF	TGTGCCAGCAGCTTAGTCGGGGGGGGGACAGATACGCAGTATTTT	TRBJ2-3	NA	TRBV7-6	TRBD2
CASSFRRAGADYGYTF	TGTGCCAGCAGCTTCCGGAGGGCCGGGGCGGACTATGGCTACACCTTC	TRBJ1-2	NA	TRBV7-2	NA
CASSNRQLPNEKLFF	TGTGCCAGCAGTAACCGACAGCTACCTAATGAAAAACTGTTTTTT	TRBJ1-4	NA	TRBV27	NA
CASSLEAGTNTGELFF	TGTGCCAGCAGCCTCGAAGCGGGGACAAACACCGGGGAGCTGTTTTTT	TRBJ2-2	NA	TRBV4-2	NA
CASRTSGGRTDTQYF	TGTGCCAGCAGGACTAGCGGGGGGCGCACAGATACGCAGTATTTT	TRBJ2-3	NA	TRBV6-6	TRBD2
CASSFAVSRTYEQYF	TGTGCCAGCAGCTTTGCGGTCAGCCGGACCTACGAGCAGTACTTC	TRBJ2-7	NA	TRBV5-5	NA
CASSLEGADYGYTF	TGTGCCAGCAGCTTAGAGGGGGCAGACTATGGCTACACCTTC	TRBJ1-2	NA	TRBV7-3	TRBD1
CASSLGSGGNQPQHF	TGTGCCAGCAGCTTGGGTTCCGGGGGCAATCAGCCCCAGCATTTT	TRBJ1-5	NA	TRBV5-6	NA
CAWSGRGTGNSPLHF	TGTGCCTGGAGTGGGAGAGGGACAGGGAATTCACCCCTCCACTTT	TRBJ1-6	NA	TRBV30	TRBD1
CATRTSFYEQYF	TGTGCCACCCGGACATCCTTCTACGAGCAGTACTTC	TRBJ2-7	NA	TRBV27	NA
CASSEWLAGGNNEQFF	TGTGCCAGCAGTGAATGGCTAGCGGGGGGTAACAATGAGCAGTTCTTC	TRBJ2-1	NA	TRBV6-1	TRBD2
CASSRTSATEQYF	TGTGCCAGCAGCCGGACATCTGCTACAGAGCAGTACTTC	TRBJ2-7	NA	TRBV9	NA
CASSWDLNTGELFF	TGTGCCAGCTCCTGGGACTTAAACACCGGGGAGCTGTTTTTT	TRBJ2-2	few	TRBV25-1	NA